This T cell receptor beta chain was obtained from a study of blood T cell repertoires in COVID-19. Turning to the study itself: Sample material is recorded as cDNA or gDNA derived from T cells, B-cell-depleted T cells, or PBMCs.

Germline-derived CDR1 and CDR2 are SGHRS and YFSETQ. Trimming stripped 6 bases from V and 4 bases from J, with 13 bases between. The CDR3 is made up of 13 amino acids. Study processing details: Reference gene primer amplification yielded estimated nucleated cell counts. Assay: immunoSEQ multiplex PCR; the TCRdb copy retains only in-frame clones and omits some. V and J calls and clone size are those listed in that table; D and trimming were worked out from the DNA. The sample carries 110,000 to 150,000 clones, roughly 80% recorded once. V and J are TRBV5-1 and TRBJ2-5; D perhaps matches TRBD2 (5 bases). The receptor was derived from a human donor in a cohort sampled during active COVID-19. What was sequenced was peripheral blood. Here the CDR3 reads CASTSGFRETQYF. The CDR3 DNA is TGCGCCAGCACCTCGGGGTTTAGAGAGACCCAGTACTTC.